The text below deals with one T cell receptor (beta chain). Its target is not known. The data are from a study of T cell responses to AZD1222 COVID-19 vaccine. The assay was immunoSEQ multiplex PCR, and TCRdb's table has in-frame clones only and misses some. Altogether approximately 200,000 clones are present, 90% to 95% being singletons, with the ten largest covering over 1.5%. Whole-study findings and limits: Only a handful of individuals given AZD1222 were seropositive at baseline.

The CDR3 length is 15 residues. V gave up 2 bases and J gave up 2 bases; unmatched junction bases: 1. CDR1 is LGHDT and CDR2 is YNNKEL in the germline V gene (reference sequence). This receptor was taken from an adult who received the MenACWY meningococcal vaccine as a control. The specimen was peripheral blood, collected 28 days after the second dose of the MenACWY control vaccine. The chain is built from TRBV3-1 (or the pseudogene TRBV3-2) and TRBJ1-4; 8 bases are a match to TRBD1. CDR3 in DNA: TGTGCCAGCAGCCAACAGGGGGCGACTAATGAAAAACTGTTTTTT. This gives the protein CASSQQGATNEKLFF.